Each of the 6 T cell receptor beta chains below was sequenced from the same sample in a study of blood T cell repertoires in COVID-19. Measured with immunoSEQ multiplex PCR; TCRdb has only the in-frame clones, and not every one. The sample consists of 120,000 to 150,000 clones, 88% of them appearing once. Sequencing was done on a sample of PBMCs or T cells enriched from blood (not recorded which). The receptors shown here come from a woman under 40 with acute COVID-19.

The chain links TRBV7-9 to TRBJ2-3, with 7 nucleotides matching TRBD2. The V segment lost 5 bases and the J segment 2 bases; nucleotides outside the gene matches: 7. The germline V gene encodes CDR1 SEHNR and CDR2 FQNEAQ (reference sequence). The CDR3 loop spans 15 amino acids. The CDR3 DNA sequence: TGTGCCAGCAGCCCGACGCGGGGGTTCACAGATACGCAGTATTTT. It is translated as CASSPTRGFTDTQYF.

The J gene is TRBJ1-2, the V gene TRBV7-2; D is perhaps TRBD1 (6 bases). Trimming cost V 5 bases and J 7 bases, with 14 bases left between them. Germline-derived CDR1 and CDR2 are SGHTA and FQGNSA. This CDR3 is 13 amino acids long. CDR3 in amino acids: CASSPQGISGYTF. The CDR3, as DNA: TGTGCCAGCAGCCCCCAGGGGATATCTGGCTACACCTTC.

The V call is TRBV4-2, the J call TRBJ2-3; TRBD2 agrees at 10 bases. CDR3 size: 17 residues. The J segment lost 5 bases and the V segment lost 3 bases, leaving 11 bases of the junction unmatched. CDR1 LGHNA and CDR2 YNFKEQ come from the germline V gene. The CDR3 coding sequence is TGTGCCAGCAGCCAGGATGAGAGCGGGAGGGCCATAGATACGCAGTATTTT. This gives the protein CASSQDESGRAIDTQYF.

This clone appeared once. This chain links TRBV29-1 with TRBJ1-5, with TRBD1 identical over 8 bases. CDR1 and CDR2 from the germline V gene are SQVTM and ANQGSEA. J was trimmed by 6 bases and V by 6 bases; bases with no gene match: 10. The CDR3 spans 14 residues. CDR3 in DNA: TGCAGCGTCCTGACAGGGGACACGGGTCAGCCCCAGCATTTT. Its translation: CSVLTGDTGQPQHF.

This clone came up once. The V call is TRBV7-3, the J call TRBJ2-2, with a tentative D call TRBD2 (6 bases). Trimming pared 5 bases from V and 0 bases from J, leaving 10 bases between. The CDR3 sequence is 15 residues long. The germline gives CDR1 SGHTA, CDR2 FQGTGA. For the CDR3, the DNA is TGTGCCAGCAGCCTTGCGGGATCGAACACCGGGGAGCTGTTTTTT. Translated: CASSLAGSNTGELFF.

The chain uses TRBV9 and TRBJ2-1; the match to TRBD2 covers 9 bases. CDR3 length equals 17 residues. After removal of 0 bases from V and 1 base from J, the junction contained 5 bases not matched to a gene. CDR1 SGDLS and CDR2 YYNGEE come from the germline V gene. The CDR3 is CASSVGGLAGSYNEQFF. For the CDR3, the DNA is TGTGCCAGCAGCGTAGGAGGCCTAGCGGGATCCTACAATGAGCAGTTCTTC.